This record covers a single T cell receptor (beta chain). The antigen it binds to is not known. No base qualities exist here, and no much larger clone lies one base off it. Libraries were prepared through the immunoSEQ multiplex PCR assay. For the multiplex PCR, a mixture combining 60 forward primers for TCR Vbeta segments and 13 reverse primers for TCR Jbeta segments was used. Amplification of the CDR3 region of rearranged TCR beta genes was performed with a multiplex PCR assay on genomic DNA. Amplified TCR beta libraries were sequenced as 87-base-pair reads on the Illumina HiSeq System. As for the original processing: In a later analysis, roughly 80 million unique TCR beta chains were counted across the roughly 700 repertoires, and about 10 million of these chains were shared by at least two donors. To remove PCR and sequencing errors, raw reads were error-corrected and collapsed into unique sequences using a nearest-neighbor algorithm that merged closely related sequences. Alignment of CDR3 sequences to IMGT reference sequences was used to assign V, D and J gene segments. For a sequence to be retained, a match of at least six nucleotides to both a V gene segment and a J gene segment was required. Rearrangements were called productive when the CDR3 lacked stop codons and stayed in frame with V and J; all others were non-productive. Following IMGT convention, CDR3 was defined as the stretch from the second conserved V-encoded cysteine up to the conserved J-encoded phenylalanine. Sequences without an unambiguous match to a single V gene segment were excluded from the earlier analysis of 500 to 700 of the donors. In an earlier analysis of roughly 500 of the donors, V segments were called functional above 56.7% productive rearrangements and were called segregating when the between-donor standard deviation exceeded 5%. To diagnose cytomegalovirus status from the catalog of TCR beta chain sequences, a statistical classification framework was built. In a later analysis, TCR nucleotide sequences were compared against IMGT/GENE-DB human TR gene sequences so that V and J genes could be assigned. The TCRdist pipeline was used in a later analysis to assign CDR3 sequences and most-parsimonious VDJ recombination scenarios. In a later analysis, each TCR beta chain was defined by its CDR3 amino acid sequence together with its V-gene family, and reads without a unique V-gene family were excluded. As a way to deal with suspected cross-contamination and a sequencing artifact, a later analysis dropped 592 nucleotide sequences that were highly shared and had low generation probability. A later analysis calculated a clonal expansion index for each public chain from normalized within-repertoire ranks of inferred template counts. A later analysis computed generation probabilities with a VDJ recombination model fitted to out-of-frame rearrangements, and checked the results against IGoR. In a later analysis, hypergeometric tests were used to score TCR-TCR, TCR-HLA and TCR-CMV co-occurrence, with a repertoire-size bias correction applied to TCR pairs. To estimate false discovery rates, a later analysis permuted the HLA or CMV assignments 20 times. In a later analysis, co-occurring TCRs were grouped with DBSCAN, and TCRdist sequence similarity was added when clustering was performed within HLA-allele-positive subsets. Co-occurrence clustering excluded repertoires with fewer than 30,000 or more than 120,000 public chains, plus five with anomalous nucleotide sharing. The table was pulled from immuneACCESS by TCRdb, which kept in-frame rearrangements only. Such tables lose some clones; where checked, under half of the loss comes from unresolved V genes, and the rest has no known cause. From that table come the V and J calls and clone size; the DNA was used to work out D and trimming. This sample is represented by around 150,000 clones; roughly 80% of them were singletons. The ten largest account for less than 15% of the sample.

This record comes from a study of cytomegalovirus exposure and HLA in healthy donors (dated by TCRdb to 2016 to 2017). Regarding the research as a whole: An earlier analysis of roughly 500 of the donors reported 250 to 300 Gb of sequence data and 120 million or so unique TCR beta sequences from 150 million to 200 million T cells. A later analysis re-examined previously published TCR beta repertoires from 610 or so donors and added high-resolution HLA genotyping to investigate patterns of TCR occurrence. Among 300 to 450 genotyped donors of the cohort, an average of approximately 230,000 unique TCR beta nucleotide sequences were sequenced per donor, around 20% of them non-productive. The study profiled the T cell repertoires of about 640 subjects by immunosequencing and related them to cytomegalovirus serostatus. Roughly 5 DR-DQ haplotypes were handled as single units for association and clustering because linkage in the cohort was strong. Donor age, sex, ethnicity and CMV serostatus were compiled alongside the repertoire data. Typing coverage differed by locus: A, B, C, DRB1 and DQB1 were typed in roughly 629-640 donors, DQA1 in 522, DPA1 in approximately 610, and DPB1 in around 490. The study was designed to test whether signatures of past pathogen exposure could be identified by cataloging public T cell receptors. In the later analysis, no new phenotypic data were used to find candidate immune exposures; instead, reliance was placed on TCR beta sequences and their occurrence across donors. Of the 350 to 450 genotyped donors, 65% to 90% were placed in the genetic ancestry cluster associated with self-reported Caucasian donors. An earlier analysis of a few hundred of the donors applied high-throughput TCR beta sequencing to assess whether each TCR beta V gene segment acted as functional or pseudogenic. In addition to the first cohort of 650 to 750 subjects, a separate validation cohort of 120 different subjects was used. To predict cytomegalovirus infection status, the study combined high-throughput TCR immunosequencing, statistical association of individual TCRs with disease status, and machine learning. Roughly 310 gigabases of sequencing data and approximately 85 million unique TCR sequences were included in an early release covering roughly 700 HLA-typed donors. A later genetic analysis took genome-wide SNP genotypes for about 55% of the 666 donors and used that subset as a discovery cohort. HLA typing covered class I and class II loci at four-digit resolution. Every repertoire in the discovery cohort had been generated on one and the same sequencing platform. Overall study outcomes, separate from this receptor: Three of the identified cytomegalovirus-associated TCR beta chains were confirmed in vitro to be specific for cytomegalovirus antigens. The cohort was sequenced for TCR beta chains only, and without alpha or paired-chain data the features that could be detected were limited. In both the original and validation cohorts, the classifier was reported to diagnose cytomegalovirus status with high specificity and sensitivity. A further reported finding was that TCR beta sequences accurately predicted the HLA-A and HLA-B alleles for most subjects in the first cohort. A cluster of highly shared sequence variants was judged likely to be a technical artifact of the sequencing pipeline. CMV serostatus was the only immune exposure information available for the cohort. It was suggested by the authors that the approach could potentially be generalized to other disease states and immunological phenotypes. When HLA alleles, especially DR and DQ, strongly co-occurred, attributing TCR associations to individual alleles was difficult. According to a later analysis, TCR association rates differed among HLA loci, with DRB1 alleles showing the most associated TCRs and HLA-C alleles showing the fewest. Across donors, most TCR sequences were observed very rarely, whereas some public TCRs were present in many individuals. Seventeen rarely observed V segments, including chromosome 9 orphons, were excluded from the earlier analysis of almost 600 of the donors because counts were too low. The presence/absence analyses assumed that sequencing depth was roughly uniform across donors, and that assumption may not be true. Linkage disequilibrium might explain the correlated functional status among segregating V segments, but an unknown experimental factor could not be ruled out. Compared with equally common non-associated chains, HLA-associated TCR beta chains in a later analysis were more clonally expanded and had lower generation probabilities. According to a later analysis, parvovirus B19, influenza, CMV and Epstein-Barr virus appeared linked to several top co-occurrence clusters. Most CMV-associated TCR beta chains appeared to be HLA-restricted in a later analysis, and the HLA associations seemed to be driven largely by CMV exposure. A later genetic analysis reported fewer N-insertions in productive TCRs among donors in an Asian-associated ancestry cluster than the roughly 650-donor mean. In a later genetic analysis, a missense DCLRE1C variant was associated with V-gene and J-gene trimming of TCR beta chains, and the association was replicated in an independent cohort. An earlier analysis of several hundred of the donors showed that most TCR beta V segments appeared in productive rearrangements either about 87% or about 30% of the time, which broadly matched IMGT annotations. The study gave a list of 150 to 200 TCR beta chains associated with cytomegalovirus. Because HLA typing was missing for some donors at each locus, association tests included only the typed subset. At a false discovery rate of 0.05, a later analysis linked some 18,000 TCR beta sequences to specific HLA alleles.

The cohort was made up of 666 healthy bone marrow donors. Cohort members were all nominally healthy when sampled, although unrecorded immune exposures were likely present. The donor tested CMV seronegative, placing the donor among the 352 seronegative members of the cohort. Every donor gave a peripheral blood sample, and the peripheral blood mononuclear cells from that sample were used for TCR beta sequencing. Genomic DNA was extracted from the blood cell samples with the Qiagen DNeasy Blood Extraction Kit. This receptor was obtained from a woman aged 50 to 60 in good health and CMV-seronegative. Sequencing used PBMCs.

Here is the DNA: TGTGCCAGCAGTTTCGGGGGGTCCTACGAGCAGTACTTC. Its translation reads: CASSFGGSYEQYF. The V and J segments used are TRBV6-5 and TRBJ2-7; 7 central nucleotides agree with TRBD2. From the germline V gene, CDR1 is MNHEY and CDR2 is SVGAGI. Compared with germline, V lacks 4 bases and J lacks 1 base; bases without a gene match: 1. Spanning cysteine to phenylalanine, the CDR3 consists of 13 amino acids. Only the CDR3 DNA is retained, 39 bases long and in frame from the first base.